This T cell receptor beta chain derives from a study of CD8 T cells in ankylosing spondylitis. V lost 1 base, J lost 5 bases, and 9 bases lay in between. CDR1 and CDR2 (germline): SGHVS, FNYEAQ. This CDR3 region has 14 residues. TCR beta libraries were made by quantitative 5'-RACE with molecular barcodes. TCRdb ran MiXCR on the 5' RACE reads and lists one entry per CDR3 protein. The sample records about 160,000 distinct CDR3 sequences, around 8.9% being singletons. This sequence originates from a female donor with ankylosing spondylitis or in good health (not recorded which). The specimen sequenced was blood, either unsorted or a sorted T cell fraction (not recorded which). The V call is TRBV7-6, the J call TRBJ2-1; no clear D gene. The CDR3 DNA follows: TGTGCCAGCAGCTTAGGTGGACCGCACAATGAGCAGTTCTTC. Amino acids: CASSLGGPHNEQFF.